Presented here are 9 T cell receptor beta chains from one specimen sequenced in a study of shared clonotypes between healthy human individuals. Using immunoSEQ multiplex PCR, the repertoire was profiled, and TCRdb retains in-frame clones only, with some absent. The sample consists of about 92,000 clones, around 43% of them appearing once. Sequencing used PBMCs. These receptors were collected from a woman aged 35 to 49 in good health. Some clones in this sample may be carry-over from other donors' samples.

This chain joins TRBV7-2 and TRBJ2-7; D is unresolved. Trimming stripped 1 base from V and 2 bases from J, with 18 bases between. Germline V gene sequence: CDR1 SGHTA, CDR2 FQGNSA. The CDR3 totals 17 residues. Written as DNA, the CDR3 is TGTGCCAGCAGCTTAGAGGTCGGTCTTCATGTCCCCTACGAGCAGTACTTC. Translating it yields CASSLEVGLHVPYEQYF.

This chain uses TRBV10-3 with TRBJ2-7; the match to TRBD2 covers 7 bases. Germline CDR1 is ENHRY and CDR2 is SYGVKD. With V trimmed by 6 bases and J by 0 bases, 5 bases remained unmatched. This CDR3 is 14 amino acids long. The CDR3 sequence is CAIRLAEDSYEQYF. CDR3 sequence (DNA): TGTGCCATCAGGCTAGCGGAAGACTCCTACGAGCAGTACTTC.

This clone turned up a few times. V usage is TRBV11-2 and J usage is TRBJ2-5, with D possibly being TRBD1 (5 bases). The germline V gene has CDR1 SGHAT and CDR2 FQNNGV. This CDR3 is 14 amino acids long. V dropped 8 bases and J dropped 5 bases, with 18 bases sitting between them. The CDR3 loop reads CASSDTPNGETQYF. The DNA of the CDR3 is TGTGCCAGCTCGGACACGCCAAACGGGGAGACCCAGTACTTC.

This rearrangement joins TRBV6-5 to TRBJ2-7; TRBD2 matches at 9 bases. Germline values: CDR1 MNHEY, CDR2 SVGAGI. The trim removed 1 base at V and 4 bases at J, leaving 8 bases unmatched. The CDR3 spans 16 residues. The CDR3 sequence: CASSYYAAGGLYEQYF. CDR3 nucleotides: TGTGCCAGCAGTTACTATGCGGCGGGAGGGTTGTACGAGCAGTACTTC.

The CDR3 loop reads CASSPSTTATGELFF. CDR3 nucleotides: TGTGCCAGCTCACCGAGTACCACGGCCACCGGGGAGCTGTTTTTT. The V gene is TRBV18, the J gene TRBJ2-2; D gene ambiguous. Germline lookup yields CDR1 KGHSH and CDR2 LQKENI. V gave up 3 bases and J gave up 4 bases, with 12 bases separating them. CDR3 size: 15 residues.

The rearrangement links TRBV15 to TRBJ1-5; D is unclear. CDR1 and CDR2 from the germline V gene are LNHNV and YYDKDF (reference sequence). V was shortened by 3 bases and J by 0 bases, with 21 bases between the two germline ends. CDR3 length: 19 amino acids. CDR3 amino acids: CATSSDGSLASYSNQPQHF. The CDR3 DNA is TGTGCCACCAGCAGCGACGGGAGCCTCGCCTCTTATAGCAATCAGCCCCAGCATTTT.

This clone was observed a few times. V usage is TRBV7-9 and J usage is TRBJ1-2; TRBD1 is a possible D gene (6 bases). This CDR3 region has 15 residues. The V gene lost 1 base and the J gene lost 4 bases, with 13 bases spanning the gap. Per the germline V gene, CDR1 is SEHNR and CDR2 is FQNEAQ (reference sequence). CDR3 amino acids: CASSLGPPQGYGYTF. The CDR3 coding sequence is TGTGCCAGCAGCTTAGGCCCACCACAGGGCTATGGCTACACCTTC.

A few counts support this clone. This may be a read error: a much more frequent sequence differs by one nucleotide. Other DNA sequences in the sample encode the same CDR3. This rearrangement joins TRBV2 to TRBJ1-4; 8 nucleotides match TRBD1. V shed 7 bases, J shed 7 bases, and the junction held 8 bases outside the gene matches. This CDR3 is built from 14 residues. Germline V gives CDR1 SNHLY, CDR2 FYNNEI. The CDR3 sequence: CASTTTGVGEKLFF. CDR3 bases: TGTGCCAGCACGACGACAGGGGTTGGTGAAAAACTGTTTTTT.

The genes are TRBV4-2 and TRBJ2-7; tentative D call: TRBD2 (6 bases). The CDR3 consists of 16 residues. Per germline, CDR1 LGHNA and CDR2 YNFKEQ. Trimming removed 4 bases at V and 0 bases at J, with 16 bases between. The CDR3 sequence: CASSPEAGGASYEQYF. Here the CDR3 DNA reads TGTGCCAGCAGCCCAGAGGCAGGCGGGGCCTCCTACGAGCAGTACTTC.